This TCR beta chain was identified in a study of blood T cell repertoires in COVID-19. Study details: The study drew acute and convalescent COVID-19 samples from the United States, Italy and Spain.

The CDR3 sequence is 13 residues long. Germline V gene lookup returns CDR1 SGHDT and CDR2 YYEEEE. V was clipped by 3 bases and J by 11 bases, with 17 bases between them. Produced via immunoSEQ multiplex PCR; TCRdb's table is partial and in-frame only. The data hold around 63,000 clones, with roughly 86% observed a single time. The sequence was collected from a man aged 50-60 years with active COVID-19. V is TRBV5-6 and J is TRBJ1-1; D might be TRBD1 (5 bases). The sample taken for sequencing was peripheral blood. CDR3 nucleotides: TGTGCCAGCAGCTCTCCGGCGGGGCCACGGGCTTTCTTT. It is translated as CASSSPAGPRAFF.